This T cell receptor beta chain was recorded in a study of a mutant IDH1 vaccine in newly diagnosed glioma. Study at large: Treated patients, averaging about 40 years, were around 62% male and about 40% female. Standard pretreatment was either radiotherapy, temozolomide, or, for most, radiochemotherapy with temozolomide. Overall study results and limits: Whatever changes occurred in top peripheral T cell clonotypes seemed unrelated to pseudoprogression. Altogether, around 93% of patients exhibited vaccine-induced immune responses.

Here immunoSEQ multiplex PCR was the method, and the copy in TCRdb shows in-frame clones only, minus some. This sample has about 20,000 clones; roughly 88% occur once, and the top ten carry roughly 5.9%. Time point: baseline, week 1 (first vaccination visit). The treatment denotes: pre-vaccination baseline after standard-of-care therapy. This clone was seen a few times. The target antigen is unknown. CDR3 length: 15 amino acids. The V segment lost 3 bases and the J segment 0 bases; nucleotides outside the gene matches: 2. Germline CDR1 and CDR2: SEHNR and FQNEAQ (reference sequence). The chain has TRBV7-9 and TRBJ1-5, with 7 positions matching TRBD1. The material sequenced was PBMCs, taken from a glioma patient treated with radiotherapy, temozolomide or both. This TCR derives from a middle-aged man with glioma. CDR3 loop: CASSLTGNSNQPQHF. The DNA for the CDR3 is TGTGCCAGCAGCTTGACAGGGAATAGCAATCAGCCCCAGCATTTT. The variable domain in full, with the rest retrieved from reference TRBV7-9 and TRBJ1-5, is DTGVSQNPRHKITKRGQNVTFRCDPISEHNRLYWYRQTLGQGPEFLTYFQNEAQLEKSRLLSDRFSAERPKGSFSTLEIQRTEQGDSAMYLCASSLTGNSNQPQHFGDGTRLSIL.